This TCR beta chain emerged from a study of CD8 T cells in ankylosing spondylitis. A quantitative 5'-RACE method, one with molecular barcodes, was used to make TCR beta libraries. TCRdb recomputed calls from the 5' RACE reads with MiXCR, one row per CDR3 protein. The sample yields 150,000 to 200,000 distinct CDR3 sequences, around 18% seen once. Study-wide results and caveats: Within matched ankylosing spondylitis synovial fluid, disease-linked clones were reportedly significantly enriched. A TCR beta motif of eight highly homologous variants appeared characteristic of ankylosing spondylitis blood.

The germline CDR1 and CDR2 sequences are DFQATT and SNEGSKA (reference sequence). This CDR3 has 16 amino acids. Trimming took 5 bases from V and 0 from J, leaving 17 bases between them. A word on this clonotype: The antigen is not known.

The V call is TRBV20-1, the J call TRBJ1-5, with no clear D. The receptor comes from a male donor with ankylosing spondylitis or in good health (not recorded which). The sequenced material came from blood, either unsorted or a sorted T cell fraction (not recorded which). CDR3: CSAAGSRQISNQPQHF. CDR3 nucleotide sequence: TGCAGTGCTGCGGGGAGCCGGCAGATTAGCAATCAGCCCCAGCATTTT.